This T cell receptor (beta chain) was found in a study of molecular identifiers for immune sequencing clone quantification. Findings and limits, study-wide: Barcode-sharing identical TCR molecules could underestimate highly expanded clone sizes.

The CDR3 has 20 residues. On this clonotype itself: Its specificity is not known.

It was with previously described methods and listed TCR primers that bulk TCR libraries were made. TCRdb re-derived calls from the PCR reads in MiXCR, one entry per CDR3 protein. In the table there are 400,000 to 600,000 distinct CDR3 sequences, about 20% of which are singletons. The sample consisted of naive CD8+ T cells from blood, with Jurkat cell RNA spiked in. The subset is: FACS-sorted CD8+CD4-CCR7+CD45RA+ naive T cells. This TCR derives from a human donor in good health. Some libraries in this study had Jurkat cell RNA spiked in. V usage is TRBV21-1 and J usage is TRBJ2-1; the table's D call, TRBD1, was not checked against the DNA. TRBV21-1 is shown as a pseudogene. The CDR3 region is CASSPGEVPLWPPWSNEQFF. The DNA of the CDR3 is TGTGCCAGCAGCCCCGGTGAAGTACCGCTATGGCCCCCTTGGTCCAATGAGCAGTTCTTC.